These 25 T cell receptor beta chains originate from one sample sequenced in a study of blood T cell repertoires in COVID-19. This table comes from immunoSEQ multiplex PCR, and its TCRdb copy is limited to in-frame clones, with some not included. The sample shows about 250,000 clones, roughly 80% of them seen only once. The source material was peripheral blood. These receptors all come from an elderly man with acute or convalescent COVID-19.

The chain is built from TRBV25-1 and TRBJ2-1; 9 nucleotides agree with TRBD1. CDR3 length: 15 residues. The trim removed 5 bases at V and 6 bases at J, leaving 8 bases unmatched. Germline V CDR1 and CDR2: MGHDK, SYGVNS. The CDR3 region has the DNA TGTGCCAGCAGTCGGGACAGGGTGGGTCGCAATGAGCAGTTCTTC. Translated: CASSRDRVGRNEQFF. Combining the CDR3 with reference TRBV25-1 and TRBJ2-1 gives the whole variable domain EADIYQTPRYLVIGTGKKITLECSQTMGHDKMYWYQQDPGMELHLIHYSYGVNSTEKGDLSSESTVSRIRTEHFPLTLESARPSHTSQYLCASSRDRVGRNEQFFGPGTRLTVL.

The chain has TRBV19 and TRBJ2-7; D remains unclear. The ends were cut back, 3 bases at V and 2 bases at J, with 5 bases in the middle. Looked up from germline, CDR1 is LNHDA and CDR2 is SQIVND (reference sequence). The CDR3 has 12 amino acids. The CDR3 bases are TGTGCCAGTAGTATCAATCCCTACGAGCAGTACTTC. Translating gives CASSINPYEQYF.

This chain links TRBV10-3 with TRBJ2-5; D gene uncertain. Trimming cost V 0 bases and J 5 bases, with 4 bases left between them. Germline CDR1 reads ENHRY; CDR2 reads SYGVKD. The CDR3 loop spans 12 amino acids. CDR3 sequence reads: CAISESQETQYF. CDR3 sequence (DNA): TGTGCCATCAGTGAGTCGCAGGAGACCCAGTACTTC.

This sequence joins TRBV12-3 or TRBV12-4 and TRBJ2-2; D may be TRBD2 (6 bases). V shed 3 bases and J shed 7 bases, with 9 bases lying between them. The CDR3 is 13 amino acids. CDR3 residues: CASSFRRVGELFF. The CDR3 DNA reads TGTGCCAGCAGTTTTAGGAGGGTCGGGGAGCTGTTTTTT.

This sequence joins TRBV5-1 and TRBJ2-7, with TRBD1 matching over 7 bases. The CDR3 contains 16 residues. J was trimmed by 0 bases and V by 4 bases; bases with no gene match: 10. Per germline, CDR1 SGHRS and CDR2 YFSETQ. In DNA form, the CDR3 reads TGCGCCAGCAGCCTAGACCGGGACAGCAACTCCTACGAGCAGTACTTC. Its protein product is CASSLDRDSNSYEQYF.

The genes are TRBV10-3 and TRBJ2-1, with D maybe TRBD1 (6 bases). The V gene's germline CDR1 is ENHRY and CDR2 SYGVKD. This CDR3 contains 15 residues. The germline V and J ends were trimmed by 2 bases and 7 bases, with 15 bases remaining between them. The DNA for the CDR3 is TGTGCCATCAGTGAGAGATCGGACAGAGGAAATGAGCAGTTCTTC. It translates to CAISERSDRGNEQFF.

V and J are TRBV30 and TRBJ1-3, with D unclear. CDR1 is GTSNPN, CDR2 SVGIG, per germline (reference sequence). The CDR3 is 15 residues long. V lost 3 bases, J lost 0 bases, and 12 bases lay in between. The CDR3 here is CAWRSPTYSGNTIYF. The CDR3 coding sequence is TGTGCCTGGAGATCTCCCACCTACTCTGGAAACACCATATATTTT.

The gene calls are TRBV3-1 (or the pseudogene TRBV3-2) and TRBJ2-2, with TRBD1 identical over 8 bases. Germline V gene data show CDR1 as LGHDT and CDR2 as YNNKEL (reference sequence). CDR3 size: 15 residues. After removal of 4 bases from V and 5 bases from J, the junction contained 6 bases not matched to a gene. The CDR3 DNA reads TGTGCCAGCAGCCCTCAGGGGGCGCGTACCGGGGAGCTGTTTTTT. It translates to CASSPQGARTGELFF.

The chain combines TRBV2 with TRBJ1-6, with a tentative D call TRBD1 (5 bases). CDR3 size: 18 residues. Trimming cost V 2 bases and J 3 bases, with 17 bases left between them. The germline V gene encodes CDR1 SNHLY and CDR2 FYNNEI. The CDR3 reads CASSEKREGRNYNSPLHF. DNA for the CDR3: TGTGCCAGCAGTGAAAAGAGGGAGGGACGGAACTATAATTCACCCCTCCACTTT. The full variable domain, in which reference TRBV2 and TRBJ1-6 provide the parts outside the CDR3, is EPEVTQTPSHQVTQMGQEVILRCVPISNHLYFYWYRQILGQKVEFLVSFYNNEISEKSEIFDDQFSVERPDGSNFTLKIRSTKLEDSAMYFCASSEKREGRNYNSPLHFGNGTRLTVT.

The CDR3 DNA reads as TGTGCCAGCAGCAAGGAACAGGGACTAAATTCACCCCTCCACTTT. Residues: CASSKEQGLNSPLHF. The V gene is TRBV21-1, the J gene TRBJ1-6. TRBV21-1 is described as a pseudogene. The CDR3 is 15 amino acids.

The V and J genes are TRBV14 and TRBJ2-5; D gene uncertain. The length of the CDR3 is 13 residues. Germline V gene data show CDR1 as SGHDN and CDR2 as FVKESK. V lost 1 base and J 7 bases, leaving 10 bases between the germline ends. CDR3 DNA: TGTGCCAGCAGCCAAGGACAAGTCGGGACCCAGTACTTC. This sequence encodes CASSQGQVGTQYF.

In its sample, this clone was seen a few times. The CDR3 region has the DNA TGCGCCAGCAGCTTCGCTGACAGGGGAGGCTCACCCCTCCACTTT. Its translation is CASSFADRGGSPLHF. The chain employs TRBV5-1 and TRBJ1-6, with TRBD1 identical over 8 bases. Germline assignment: CDR1 SGHRS and CDR2 YFSETQ. The CDR3 consists of 15 residues. Trimming cost V 2 bases and J 10 bases; bases outside gene matches: 8.

This clone occurred a few times. Distinct nucleotide sequences in the sample also encode this CDR3. The rearrangement links TRBV28 to TRBJ1-6; unclear D gene. V was clipped by 2 bases and J by 7 bases, with 3 bases between them. The length of the CDR3 is 12 residues. From germline, CDR1 is MDHEN and CDR2 SYDVKM. This CDR3 is CASSLLNSPLHF. The CDR3 coding sequence is TGTGCCAGCAGTTTACTCAATTCACCCCTCCACTTT.

V gene TRBV6-5 combines with J gene TRBJ2-2; 10 bases map to TRBD2. CDR1 is MNHEY, CDR2 SVGAGI, per germline. CDR3 size: 15 residues. V was clipped by 8 bases and J by 5 bases; unmatched bases: 8. The CDR3 sequence: CASFVAGGPTGELFF. The CDR3 DNA is TGTGCCAGCTTCGTAGCGGGGGGACCTACCGGGGAGCTGTTTTTT.

The chain combines TRBV18 with TRBJ2-2; 10 bases map to TRBD2. Germline-derived CDR1 and CDR2 are KGHSH and LQKENI. V shed 2 bases and J 0 bases; nucleotides not matched to a gene: 3. The CDR3 length is 17 residues. CDR3 sequence reads: CASSPSGRGANTGELFF. Written as DNA, the CDR3 is TGTGCCAGCTCACCAAGCGGGAGGGGCGCGAACACCGGGGAGCTGTTTTTT.

The chain combines TRBV28 with TRBJ1-2, with a possible D match to TRBD1 (5 bases). The CDR3 totals 12 residues. V was cut by 5 bases and J by 8 bases, with 12 bases left in between. Germline loops: CDR1 MDHEN, CDR2 SYDVKM. The CDR3 region is CASSPPGYGYTF. For the CDR3, the DNA is TGTGCCAGCAGTCCCCCAGGGTACGGCTACACCTTC.

J is TRBJ1-5 and V is TRBV27, with TRBD1 as a possible D gene (6 bases). Trimming took off 5 bases at V and 7 bases at J, with 12 bases between the two ends. Germline V lookup: CDR1 MNHEY, CDR2 SMNVEV (reference sequence). The CDR3 loop spans 13 amino acids. This CDR3 is CASSIRGRQPQHF. Written as DNA, the CDR3 is TGTGCCAGCAGTATCAGGGGACGCCAGCCCCAGCATTTT.

The gene calls are TRBV7-9 and TRBJ1-3, with a tentative D call TRBD1 (5 bases). The CDR3 runs 15 residues. Per germline, CDR1 SEHNR and CDR2 FQNEAQ (reference sequence). With 5 bases removed from V and 2 bases from J, the gap between germline ends came to 13 bases. This chain's CDR3 is CASSPAGGTGNTIYF. The CDR3 nucleotides are TGTGCCAGCAGCCCGGCGGGGGGTACTGGAAACACCATATATTTT.

The chain links TRBV11-2 to TRBJ2-1; TRBD1 matches at 9 bases. Germline CDR1 is SGHAT and CDR2 is FQNNGV. Trimming cost V 3 bases and J 2 bases; bases outside gene matches: 2. The CDR3 contains 15 residues. The CDR3 region is CASSLGTGPYNEQFF. CDR3 nucleotides: TGTGCCAGCAGCTTGGGGACAGGGCCCTACAATGAGCAGTTCTTC.

The chain recombines TRBV5-6 with TRBJ1-5; the match to TRBD1 covers 10 bases. There are 15 residues in the CDR3. Germline-derived CDR1 and CDR2 are SGHDT and YYEEEE. The V segment lost 5 bases and the J segment 6 bases; nucleotides outside the gene matches: 8. For the CDR3, the DNA is TGTGCCAGCAGTTTTACCGGGACAGGGGCTCAGCCCCAGCATTTT. Protein sequence: CASSFTGTGAQPQHF.

J is TRBJ2-7 and V is TRBV12-3 or TRBV12-4, with D maybe TRBD2 (5 bases). Trimming took 4 bases from V and 2 from J, leaving 9 bases between them. The CDR3 sequence is 13 residues long. The CDR3, as DNA: TGTGCCAGCAGTTATCGGGGTACCTACGAGCAGTACTTC. Translation gives CASSYRGTYEQYF.

The V call is TRBV18, the J call TRBJ2-7; TRBD2 matches 7 bases. Germline V lookup: CDR1 KGHSH, CDR2 LQKENI. This CDR3 spans 14 amino acids. The J segment lost 2 bases and the V segment lost 1 base, leaving 2 bases of the junction unmatched. CDR3 protein: CASSPQGGAYEQYF. The CDR3 nucleotides are TGTGCCAGCTCACCACAGGGAGGGGCCTACGAGCAGTACTTC.

The chain carries TRBV7-9 and TRBJ2-1, with TRBD2 matching 13 bases. The junction had 8 bases not matched to a gene; V was cut back by 0 bases and J by 6 bases. Germline-derived CDR1 and CDR2 are SEHNR and FQNEAQ (reference sequence). The CDR3 loop spans 18 amino acids. DNA of the CDR3: TGTGCCAGCAGCTTAGCCTGGACTAGCGGGAGCCGGGGCAATGAGCAGTTCTTC. Translation gives CASSLAWTSGSRGNEQFF.

V and J are TRBV3-1 (or the pseudogene TRBV3-2) and TRBJ2-4, with 10 bases identical to TRBD2. The V and J ends lost 0 bases and 3 bases, in that order; junction bases with no gene match: 8. The germline V gene encodes CDR1 LGHDT and CDR2 YNNKEL (reference sequence). There are 18 residues in the CDR3. The CDR3 DNA follows: TGTGCCAGCAGCCAAGATCCAGCGGGGGGGCGGGGCAAAAACATTCAGTACTTC. This sequence encodes CASSQDPAGGRGKNIQYF.

The rearrangement uses TRBV2 and TRBJ2-2; 9 nucleotides align to TRBD2. V shed 4 bases and J 0 bases; nucleotides not matched to a gene: 3. The CDR3 contains 16 residues. Germline CDR1 reads SNHLY; CDR2 reads FYNNEI. The CDR3 nucleotides read TGTGCCAGCAGTGGAAGCGGGGGGTCGAACACCGGGGAGCTGTTTTTT. Amino acid sequence: CASSGSGGSNTGELFF.